This T cell receptor beta chain was identified during a study of identical twins (dated by TCRdb to 2016 to 2018). Turning to the overall study: To test whether fetal clonotypes persist, this study deep-sequenced TCR alpha and beta repertoires from monozygotic twins, from unrelated adults of various ages, and from cord blood. To rule out contamination, replicate twin experiments were performed at different times with different library preparation protocols.

V drops 2 bases and J drops 0 bases, leaving 5 bases in between. Sequences DFQATT (CDR1) and SNEGSKA (CDR2) are obtained from the germline V gene (reference sequence). The CDR3, cysteine through phenylalanine, is 12 amino acids long. Just CDR3 DNA is preserved here, 36 bases in frame from base 1. The receptor library was made with 5' RACE. The instrument was an Illumina HiSeq 2000. A universal primer binding site was added through template switching, and the final cDNA carried a unique molecular identifier so that TCR cDNA molecules could be counted accurately. Specific primers in the conserved constant-segment region were used to synthesize first-strand cDNA for TCR alpha and beta chains. Each cDNA library was double barcoded, with a SMART-Mk sample barcode plus Illumina barcodes, to control for contamination. TruSeq adapter sequences, together with Illumina sample barcodes, were added in two successive PCR steps. TCR alpha and beta cDNA libraries were sequenced on the Illumina HiSeq platform with custom primers. From the authors' description of their analysis: MiGEC was used to process raw reads and extract unique molecular identifiers, and MiXCR was used to find CDR3 positions. For each individual, recombination models were inferred using an EM algorithm with the repgenHMM and IGoR tools. The analysis of shared clonotypes was done with the tcR package in R, with sharing normalized by the product of cloneset sizes. Out-of-frame nonproductive sequences were analyzed to study raw recombination free of thymic and clonal selection effects. The public reads were reprocessed in TCRdb via fastp at Q25 and MiXCR, keeping in-frame beta chains. When rows share a CDR3 protein, they turn into one entry using the most common DNA and genes. It is TCRdb's table, rather than the study itself, that gives the V and J calls and clone size. The sample records 650,000 to 800,000 distinct CDR3 sequences, 8% to 9% of which are singletons. The top ten clonotypes cover approximately 0.94% of the sample.

Only healthy Caucasian donors were included. The twin cohort comprised three pairs of female monozygotic twins, all aged roughly 18 to 30 years. The RNA used for TCR libraries was isolated from peripheral blood mononuclear cells. Notes on this clonotype: Its antigen target is currently unknown. Base qualities are not provided; no much larger clone lies one nucleotide away.

What the study reported, not specific to this receptor: The excess sharing between twins in beta out-of-frame sequences was weaker because fewer shared sequences reduced the signal-to-noise ratio. Because the same donors could not be followed over many years, the conclusions relied on cross-sectional statistical analysis. In monozygotic twins, recombination models systematically underestimated out-of-frame TCR alpha sharing, but the models matched the sharing seen between unrelated individuals. Out-of-frame TCR alpha sequences shared between twins showed an excess of low generation-probability sequences compared with coincidental sharing between unrelated individuals. Abundant cord blood beta clonotypes carried fewer insertions; young adult naive repertoires showed a weaker similar trend, while memory repertoires showed none. Zero-insertion analyses could be partly confounded by invariant T cells such as MAIT and iNKT, though diverse VJ usage argued against such confounding for most clonotypes.

The data also belong to a second study, concerning yellow fever vaccine responses in identical twins. The second study's paper adds: The authors reported that the T cell response to vaccination in identical twins appeared partly convergent and partly personalized. Focusing on identical twins, the study followed the T cell clones that responded to the vaccine, and did so with precision.

The sequence was collected from a woman aged 18-35 years in good health. The rearranged segments are TRBV20-1 and TRBJ2-7, with an unclear D gene assignment. The sample was PBMCs. The nucleotide sequence reads TGCAGTGCTAGAAGAAGCTCCTACGAGCAGTACTTC. The resulting protein is CSARRSSYEQYF.